Listed below are T cell receptor beta chains from one sample, sequenced in a study of blood T cell repertoires in COVID-19. The data were produced by immunoSEQ multiplex PCR, yet TCRdb's version contains in-frame clones alone and is incomplete. The sample lists over 200,000 clones; around 83% were seen once. Sample: peripheral blood. The receptors shown here come from a man aged 35 to 55 with active or convalescent COVID-19. Each CDR3 is given with its conserved first and last residue. A D gene is named only where the DNA matches it firmly. The size entry is marked missing in some rows and otherwise reads once, few, many or a size class.

CDR3 DNA: TGCGCCAGCAGCTTGGGCTTCGGAGTAGATACGCAGTATTTT; CDR3 protein: CASSLGFGVDTQYF; J gene: TRBJ2-3; V gene: TRBV5-1; D gene: -; clone size: -
CDR3 DNA: TGTGCCAGCAGCTTTTTGACTGAGACTGAAGCTTTCTTT; CDR3 protein: CASSFLTETEAFF; J gene: TRBJ1-1; V gene: TRBV7-2; D gene: -; clone size: -
CDR3 DNA: TGTGCCAGTAGTATTATCGACAGGGACTTTCAAGAGACCCAGTACTTC; CDR3 protein: CASSIIDRDFQETQYF; J gene: TRBJ2-5; V gene: TRBV19; D gene: -; clone size: once
CDR3 DNA: TGTGCCTGGAGTGTACAAGCGGGCCACAATGAGCAGTTCTTC; CDR3 protein: CAWSVQAGHNEQFF; J gene: TRBJ2-1; V gene: TRBV30; D gene: -; clone size: -
CDR3 DNA: TGTGCCAGCAGCCGACCGAGGGGGGGGTCAGATACGCAGTATTTT; CDR3 protein: CASSRPRGGSDTQYF; J gene: TRBJ2-3; V gene: TRBV11-2; D gene: -; clone size: few
CDR3 DNA: TGTGCCAGCAGTTTCGACAGGGACGAGCAGTACTTC; CDR3 protein: CASSFDRDEQYF; J gene: TRBJ2-7; V gene: TRBV2; D gene: TRBD1; clone size: -
CDR3 DNA: TGTGCCAGCAGCCCTAGACTAGCGGGAGACTTCACAGATACGCAGTATTTT; CDR3 protein: CASSPRLAGDFTDTQYF; J gene: TRBJ2-3; V gene: TRBV2; D gene: TRBD2; clone size: few
CDR3 DNA: TGTGCCATCAGTGAGTGGACCGGGACAGGGAACAATCAGCCCCAGCATTTT; CDR3 protein: CAISEWTGTGNNQPQHF; J gene: TRBJ1-5; V gene: TRBV10-3; D gene: TRBD1; clone size: -
CDR3 DNA: TGTGCCAGCAGTCCCAATTTAGTCTTAGCAGATACGCAGTATTTT; CDR3 protein: CASSPNLVLADTQYF; J gene: TRBJ2-3; V gene: TRBV28; D gene: -; clone size: -
CDR3 DNA: TGTGCCTGGAGTGTCCTCTCTGGAAACACCATATATTTT; CDR3 protein: CAWSVLSGNTIYF; J gene: TRBJ1-3; V gene: TRBV30; D gene: -; clone size: -
CDR3 DNA: TGTGCCAGCGGAGTGGGTCAGAATAATTCACCCCTCCACTTT; CDR3 protein: CASGVGQNNSPLHF; J gene: TRBJ1-6; V gene: TRBV2; D gene: -; clone size: -
CDR3 DNA: TGTGCCAGTAGTATGCCCGAACTTAACTATGGCTACACCTTC; CDR3 protein: CASSMPELNYGYTF; J gene: TRBJ1-2; V gene: TRBV19; D gene: -; clone size: -
CDR3 DNA: TGTGCCAGCATGAACAGCCACGCTAACTATGGCTACACCTTC; CDR3 protein: CASMNSHANYGYTF; J gene: TRBJ1-2; V gene: TRBV2; D gene: -; clone size: -
CDR3 DNA: TGTGCCAGCATCCGGACAGGGCAGGAGGAAACTGAAGCTTTCTTT; CDR3 protein: CASIRTGQEETEAFF; J gene: TRBJ1-1; V gene: TRBV9; D gene: TRBD1; clone size: -
CDR3 DNA: TGTGCCTGGAACGCGCAGGGGACTTCACCCCTCCACTTT; CDR3 protein: CAWNAQGTSPLHF; J gene: TRBJ1-6; V gene: TRBV30; D gene: -; clone size: -
CDR3 DNA: TGTGCCAGCAGACAACAGGGGGCGATCACTGAAGCTTTCTTT; CDR3 protein: CASRQQGAITEAFF; J gene: TRBJ1-1; V gene: TRBV6-5; D gene: TRBD1; clone size: -
CDR3 DNA: TGTGCCAGCAGCTTAAATTCGAGGCGGGAGACCCAGTACTTC; CDR3 protein: CASSLNSRRETQYF; J gene: TRBJ2-5; V gene: TRBV7-2; D gene: -; clone size: -
CDR3 DNA: TGTGCCAGCAGTTACTTCGGAGGGCCGGGCACCGGGGAGCTGTTTTTT; CDR3 protein: CASSYFGGPGTGELFF; J gene: TRBJ2-2; V gene: TRBV6-6; D gene: -; clone size: few
CDR3 DNA: TGTGCCAGCAGAAGGACAGGGCCCTACGAGCAGTACTTC; CDR3 protein: CASRRTGPYEQYF; J gene: TRBJ2-7; V gene: TRBV12-3/TRBV12-4; D gene: TRBD1; clone size: once
CDR3 DNA: TGTGCCAGCAGCCAAGAACGGGAAAAACTGTTTTTT; CDR3 protein: CASSQEREKLFF; J gene: TRBJ1-4; V gene: TRBV4-2; D gene: -; clone size: -